These 26 T cell receptor beta chains came from one sample sequenced in a study of T cell responses to AZD1222 COVID-19 vaccine. The method was immunoSEQ multiplex PCR; TCRdb's version includes in-frame clones alone and lacks a portion of them. The sample holds under 150,000 clones, roughly 92% seen once. The sequenced sample was peripheral blood, obtained 28 days after the second AZD1222 dose. These receptors were taken from an adult who received the AZD1222 COVID-19 vaccine.

V is TRBV28 and J is TRBJ1-5, with D perhaps matching TRBD1 (5 bases). The germline CDR1 and CDR2 sequences are MDHEN and SYDVKM. V shed 3 bases and J shed 5 bases, with 11 bases lying between them. The CDR3 runs to 14 residues. DNA for the CDR3: TGTGCCAGCAGTTTGGGGTGGGACGATCAGCCCCAGCATTTT. This encodes CASSLGWDDQPQHF.

The rearrangement links TRBV29-1 to TRBJ1-2, with TRBD1 matching over 9 bases. V was clipped by 6 bases and J by 6 bases; unmatched bases: 8. The CDR3 runs to 13 residues. Germline assignment: CDR1 SQVTM and CDR2 ANQGSEA. The DNA of the CDR3 is TGCAGCGTAACAGGGGGCAGTGGGGATGGCTACACCTTC. Translating it yields CSVTGGSGDGYTF.

The CDR3 reads CASKRVGADTQYF. The CDR3 DNA sequence: TGTGCCAGCAAAAGGGTGGGGGCAGATACGCAGTATTTT. The chain recombines TRBV7-2 with TRBJ2-3; D tentatively fits TRBD1 or TRBD2 (5 bases each). The V end was cut by 7 bases, the J end by 4 bases, with 12 bases between. Germline V gives CDR1 SGHTA, CDR2 FQGNSA. The CDR3 sequence is 13 residues long.

The chain links TRBV4-1 to TRBJ2-5; 7 nucleotides line up with TRBD1. The germline V gene encodes CDR1 MGHRA and CDR2 YSYEKL. This CDR3 has 13 amino acids. Losses at the gene ends were 6 bases for V and 4 bases for J; bases not matched to a gene: 5. For the CDR3, the DNA is TGCGCCAGCAGGTCGACAGGGCGAGAGACCCAGTACTTC. This encodes CASRSTGRETQYF.

The genes are TRBV15 and TRBJ1-2; D gene ambiguous. Germline CDR1 and CDR2: LNHNV and YYDKDF (reference sequence). The CDR3 consists of 13 residues. The V end was cut by 3 bases, the J end by 1 base, with 6 bases between. For the CDR3, the DNA is TGTGCCACCAGCAGTACAGATAACTATGGCTACACCTTC. It translates to CATSSTDNYGYTF.

Worth noting for this clone: Other nucleotide sequences in the sample specify the same CDR3. V and J are TRBV7-2 and TRBJ1-5, with D unresolved. Per germline, CDR1 SGHTA and CDR2 FQGNSA. CDR3 size: 14 residues. Trimming took off 5 bases at V and 2 bases at J, with 10 bases between the two ends. CDR3: CASSPPGGNQPQHF. CDR3 sequence (DNA): TGTGCCAGCAGCCCCCCTGGGGGCAATCAGCCCCAGCATTTT.

The chain joins TRBV23-1 to TRBJ2-7; the D gene is possibly TRBD1 (6 bases). TRBV23-1 is an ORF, and what it does is uncertain. The CDR3 length is 15 residues. Trimming removed 0 bases from V and 2 bases from J, with 11 bases in between. The CDR3 loop reads CASSQSGRGTYEQYV. DNA of the CDR3: TGCGCCAGCAGTCAATCGGGCAGGGGCACCTACGAGCAGTACGTC.

This chain connects TRBV6-2 or TRBV6-3 to TRBJ2-7; 8 bases match TRBD1. Germline V gene lookup returns CDR1 MNHEY and CDR2 SVGEGT. The CDR3 has 15 amino acids. Unmatched junction bases numbered 6, after V lost 2 bases and J lost 3 bases. The CDR3 loop is CASSYETGARYEQYV. The CDR3 DNA reads as TGTGCCAGCAGTTACGAGACAGGGGCGCGCTACGAGCAGTACGTC.

V is TRBV2 and J is TRBJ1-2; 10 bases agree with TRBD1. The length of the CDR3 is 16 residues. V shed 6 bases and J 4 bases; nucleotides not matched to a gene: 11. Germline-derived CDR1 and CDR2 are SNHLY and FYNNEI. The CDR3 sequence: CASRGTGDPALYGYTF. The CDR3 DNA sequence: TGTGCCAGCAGAGGGACAGGGGACCCCGCGCTCTATGGCTACACCTTC. Full variable domain (remainder filled in from reference TRBV2 and TRBJ1-2): EPEVTQTPSHQVTQMGQEVILRCVPISNHLYFYWYRQILGQKVEFLVSFYNNEISEKSEIFDDQFSVERPDGSNFTLKIRSTKLEDSAMYFCASRGTGDPALYGYTFGSGTRLTVV.

In its sample, this clone was seen once. As DNA, the CDR3 is TGTGCCAGCAGGAGGACTTTCAGCTCCTATAATTCACCCCTCCACTTT. Amino acids: CASRRTFSSYNSPLHF. The chain joins TRBV5-4 to TRBJ1-6, with D unclear. The CDR3 totals 16 residues. V lost 5 bases, J lost 0 bases, and 12 bases lay in between. In germline, CDR1 is SGHNT, CDR2 YYREEE (reference sequence).

The CDR3 sequence: CAEAGDTEAFF. In nucleotides, the CDR3 is TGTGCTGAGGCGGGGGACACTGAAGCTTTCTTT. The V call is TRBV7-9, the J call TRBJ1-1; D is perhaps TRBD1 (5 bases). The germline V gene has CDR1 SEHNR and CDR2 FQNEAQ (reference sequence). The CDR3 runs 11 residues.

The CDR3 region is CASSQAGAGEAFF. The CDR3 DNA reads TGTGCCAGCAGCCAAGCGGGGGCAGGAGAAGCTTTCTTT. The chain combines TRBV14 with TRBJ1-1; a possible D gene is TRBD1 (6 bases). CDR3 length: 13 residues. Germline-derived CDR1 and CDR2 are SGHDN and FVKESK. V lost 1 base and J lost 8, with 11 bases in between.

The rearrangement links TRBV6-6 to TRBJ2-3, with TRBD1 matching 9 bases. Germline V gives CDR1 MNHNY, CDR2 SVGAGI (reference sequence). The CDR3 runs to 15 residues. V was pared by 3 bases and J by 3 bases, with 4 bases of the junction left unmatched. In DNA form, the CDR3 reads TGTGCCAGCAGTTATCCACAGGGGGCTACAGATACGCAGTATTTT. As protein: CASSYPQGATDTQYF.

The rearrangement links TRBV14 to TRBJ2-1, with 8 positions matching TRBD1. Per the germline V gene, CDR1 is SGHDN and CDR2 is FVKESK. CDR3 length: 14 amino acids. J gave up 6 bases and V 4 bases, and 5 bases lay outside the gene matches. CDR3 residues: CASSPGTGLNEQFF. DNA of the CDR3: TGTGCCAGCAGCCCCGGGACAGGACTCAATGAGCAGTTCTTC.

The V and J genes are TRBV7-2 and TRBJ2-1; no reliable D call. CDR3 length: 14 residues. Per germline, CDR1 SGHTA and CDR2 FQGNSA. Between the trimmed V and J ends, which lost 1 base and 0 bases, there was a span of 4 bases. The CDR3 region is CASSLVSSYNEQFF. Here the CDR3 DNA reads TGTGCCAGCAGCTTAGTGAGCTCCTACAATGAGCAGTTCTTC.

The V and J genes are TRBV6-5 and TRBJ1-2; 11 bases line up with TRBD1. The ends lost 8 bases at V and 8 bases at J; junction bases unmatched: 10. Germline V gives CDR1 MNHEY, CDR2 SVGAGI. The length of the CDR3 is 14 residues. CDR3 bases: TGTGCCAGCCGAAGGACAGGGGGCACGCTCGGCTACACCTTC. It encodes CASRRTGGTLGYTF.

This clone was picked up one time. The rearrangement uses TRBV7-2 and TRBJ2-1; 8 bases align to TRBD1. CDR3 length: 15 residues. Germline assignment: CDR1 SGHTA and CDR2 FQGNSA. J gave up 8 bases and V 5 bases, and 11 bases lay outside the gene matches. In DNA, the CDR3 is TGTGCCAGCAGCGTTGGACAGGGCCGGGTGCATGAGCAGTTCTTC. It yields the protein CASSVGQGRVHEQFF. Filled out from reference TRBV7-2 and TRBJ2-1, the complete variable domain reads GAGVSQSPSNKVTEKGKDVELRCDPISGHTALYWYRQSLGQGLEFLIYFQGNSAPDKSGLPSDRFSAERTGGSVSTLTIQRTQQEDSAVYLCASSVGQGRVHEQFFGPGTRLTVL.

The chain uses TRBV5-4 and TRBJ2-3; D is possibly TRBD2 (6 bases). Trimming left V 3 bases short and J 2 bases short, with 10 bases between. The V gene's germline CDR1 is SGHNT and CDR2 YYREEE (reference sequence). This CDR3 comprises 14 residues. CDR3 coding DNA: TGTGCCAGCAGCTCCGGGACTGACACAGATACGCAGTATTTT. It specifies CASSSGTDTDTQYF.

Only a few counts were recorded for this clone. This chain connects TRBV6-5 to TRBJ1-1; no reliable D call. This CDR3 comprises 15 residues. Germline V gene sequence: CDR1 MNHEY, CDR2 SVGAGI. Deletions cut 0 bases from V and 3 bases from J, with 11 bases between. The CDR3, as DNA: TGTGCCAGCAGTTACTCGGAGCCAAGAGACACTGAAGCTTTCTTT. This codes for CASSYSEPRDTEAFF.

This chain joins TRBV3-1 (or the pseudogene TRBV3-2) and TRBJ2-5; D ambiguous. This CDR3 comprises 12 residues. Germline V lookup: CDR1 LGHDT, CDR2 YNNKEL (reference sequence). Trimming removed 6 bases from V and 5 bases from J, with 10 bases in between. The DNA of the CDR3 is TGTGCCAGCAGTTCCCAAGGGGAGACCCAGTACTTC. As protein: CASSSQGETQYF.

The rearrangement uses TRBV28 and TRBJ2-7; D is possibly TRBD1 (6 bases). Germline assignment: CDR1 MDHEN and CDR2 SYDVKM. V was cut by 2 bases and J by 2 bases, with 10 bases left in between. This CDR3 comprises 14 residues. The CDR3 sequence: CASSLEQGPYEQYV. CDR3 nucleotides: TGTGCCAGCAGTTTAGAACAGGGACCCTACGAGCAGTACGTC.

This chain joins TRBV4-1 and TRBJ1-6, with D unresolved. The germline V and J ends were trimmed by 1 base and 7 bases, with 11 bases remaining between them. Germline CDR1 MGHRA, CDR2 YSYEKL. CDR3 length: 15 residues. CDR3 residues: CASSQVYSLNSPLHF. The CDR3 nucleotides are TGCGCCAGCAGCCAAGTATACAGCCTAAATTCACCCCTCCACTTT.

The chain uses TRBV11-3 and TRBJ2-2; D possibly corresponds to TRBD1 (6 bases). Germline CDR1 reads SGHNT; CDR2 reads YENEEA. V was clipped by 6 bases and J by 6 bases, with 11 bases between them. This CDR3 has 13 residues. The chain's CDR3 is CASSPRQAGELFF. The CDR3, as DNA: TGTGCCAGCAGTCCTCGACAGGCCGGGGAGCTGTTTTTT.

This CDR3 reads CASSTGPTEAFF. CDR3 coding DNA: TGTGCCAGCTCTACAGGGCCCACTGAAGCTTTCTTT. The V gene is TRBV2, the J gene TRBJ1-1; a weak D match, TRBD1 (6 bases). The CDR3 is 12 amino acids. Germline V gives CDR1 SNHLY, CDR2 FYNNEI. V was trimmed by 8 bases and J by 4 bases, leaving 11 bases between them.

This chain uses TRBV10-1 with TRBJ2-3; no clear D. Trimming cost V 2 bases and J 3 bases, with 9 bases left between them. Germline lookup yields CDR1 WNHNN and CDR2 SYGVQD (reference sequence). The CDR3 length is 14 residues. The CDR3 bases are TGCGCCAGCAGTGAGAAGGGTGGTACAGATACGCAGTATTTT. This gives the protein CASSEKGGTDTQYF.

The V call is TRBV21-1, the J call TRBJ1-1. TRBV21-1 is recorded as a pseudogene. This CDR3 region has 13 residues. CDR3 residues: CASSKAGGIGAFF. CDR3 bases: TGTGCCAGCAGCAAAGCCGGAGGGATCGGAGCTTTCTTT.